The sequence of this T cell receptor (beta chain) was determined in a study of PD-L1 blockade in urothelial cancer (TCRdb year 2017). As for the study more broadly: All patients started therapy at some point between 2014 and 2016 and received atezolizumab 1,200 mg intravenously every 3 weeks. Blood samples gave a median of about 150,000 T cells and 88,000 or so unique TCRs, with a median clonality of around 0.08. An exploratory multi-omic analysis was conducted of the somatic, immune and clinical correlates of response to PD-L1 blockade with atezolizumab in urothelial cancer. Pretreatment tumor samples and matched peripheral blood, collected serially before and after atezolizumab treatment, underwent TCR sequencing. Whole exome sequencing and RNA sequencing of pretreatment tumors were performed alongside TCR sequencing in the same patients. An ECOG performance status of 0 or 1 was recorded for the patients, and 0 to 3 prior chemotherapy regimens had been received by the patients. About nine tenths of the roughly 29 patients were identified as males with urothelial cancer of bladder origin, and a prior smoking history was reported by 18 of 29 patients. Pretreatment blood TCR-seq was available for about 30 patients, at least one posttreatment blood collection was obtained for about 24 patients, and tumor TCR-seq was available for about 24 patients. Blood samples were analyzed at two time points: 3 weeks after treatment start (second dose) and 6 weeks after treatment start. Roughly ten patients achieved durable clinical benefit and some 20 did not. Durable clinical benefit was defined as progression-free survival longer than 6 months, and TCR features were also tested against progression-free and overall survival.

This clone showed up just once. Its antigen specificity is not known. Qualities for individual bases were not recorded, and no much larger clone is one base off. Overall study results and their limits: Greater expansion of tumor-associated TCR clones in peripheral blood 3 weeks after the start of treatment was observed in patients with durable benefit (n of about 20, p = 0.022). A pretreatment peripheral blood TCR clonality below the median was linked to improved progression-free and overall survival. Because the sample size was small (n of about 29) and many exploratory analyses were performed, the results are intended to be hypothesis-generating.

CDR1 and CDR2 are read off the germline V gene (reference sequence) as LNHDA and SQIVND. Spanning cysteine to phenylalanine, the CDR3 consists of 16 amino acids. Just the 48-base CDR3 DNA is kept, in frame starting at base 1. Trimming removed 1 base from V and 5 bases from J, leaving 17 bases between the germline ends. Synthetic TCR analog templates were spiked into each PCR so that absolute template abundance could be estimated from read counts. The immunoSEQ assay was used to amplify TCRbeta CDR3 regions from genomic DNA with bias-controlled V and J gene primers. Rearranged TCRbeta segments were sequenced at approximately 20X coverage. In the authors' own workflow: Sequencing errors were corrected by clustering and CDR3s were annotated against IMGT to assign V, D and J genes. Downstream analyses used only productive TCRbeta rearrangements, leaving out any out-of-frame or stop-codon sequences. Clonality was computed as one minus Shannon entropy normalized by the log of the number of unique productive sequences. Fisher's exact test with Benjamini-Hochberg correction, using a cutoff of adjusted p below 0.01, was how clones that differed between time points or between blood and tumor were identified. TCRdb took this table from immuneACCESS and kept in-frame rearrangements with V and J called. Such tables lack part of the clones; where checked against another copy, unresolved V genes explain under half of the gap, and the rest is unexplained. V and J calls and clone size come straight from that table; D and trimming were deduced from the DNA. For this sample there are tens of thousands of clones; about 86% appear just once. 14% to 15% of the sample rests with the top ten.

The sample's time point label, in plain terms: pretreatment peripheral blood. The cohort comprised 29 patients with locally advanced or metastatic urothelial carcinoma treated at Memorial Sloan Kettering on a trial protocol. Peripheral blood mononuclear cells were collected pretreatment and during treatment, with between 1 and 8 total time points per patient. The Qiagen DNeasy Blood extraction kit was used to purify genomic DNA from total PBMCs and from tumor samples. Collected pretreatment and during treatment, PBMCs were isolated and stored as previously described. This sequence originates from a man in his 60s with urothelial cancer. The V and J segments used are TRBV19 and TRBJ1-1; TRBD1 is perhaps the D gene, given 5 matching bases. The sample in question was PBMCs, obtained around atezolizumab (anti-PD-L1) treatment. The sequence in DNA is TGTGCCAGTAGTATAGGCGGGAGAAGGGGAGGAACTGAAGCTTTCTTT. It encodes CASSIGGRRGGTEAFF.